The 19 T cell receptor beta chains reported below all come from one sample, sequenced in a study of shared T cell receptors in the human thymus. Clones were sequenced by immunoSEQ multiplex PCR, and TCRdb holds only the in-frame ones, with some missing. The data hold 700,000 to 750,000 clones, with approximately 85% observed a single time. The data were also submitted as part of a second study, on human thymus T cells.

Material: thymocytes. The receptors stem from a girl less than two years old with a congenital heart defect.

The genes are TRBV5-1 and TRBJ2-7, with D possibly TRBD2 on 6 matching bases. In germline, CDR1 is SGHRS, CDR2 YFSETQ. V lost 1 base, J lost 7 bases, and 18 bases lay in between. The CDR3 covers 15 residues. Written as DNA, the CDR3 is TGCGCCAGCAGCTTGTGGGACTCACCTACGGTGGAGCAGTACTTC. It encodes CASSLWDSPTVEQYF.

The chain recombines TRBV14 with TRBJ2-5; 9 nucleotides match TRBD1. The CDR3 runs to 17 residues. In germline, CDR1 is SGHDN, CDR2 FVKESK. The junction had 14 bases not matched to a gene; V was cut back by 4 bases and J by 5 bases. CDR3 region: CASSLKTSGTGRETQYF. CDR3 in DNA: TGTGCCAGCAGCCTCAAAACCTCCGGGACAGGGAGGGAGACCCAGTACTTC.

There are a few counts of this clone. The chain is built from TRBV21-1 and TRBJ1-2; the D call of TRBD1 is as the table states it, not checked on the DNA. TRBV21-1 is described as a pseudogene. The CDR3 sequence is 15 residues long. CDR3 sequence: CASSKEAARADVRAF. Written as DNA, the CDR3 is TGTGCCAGCAGCAAAGAGGCGGCCAGGGCGGATGTTAGGGCCTTC.

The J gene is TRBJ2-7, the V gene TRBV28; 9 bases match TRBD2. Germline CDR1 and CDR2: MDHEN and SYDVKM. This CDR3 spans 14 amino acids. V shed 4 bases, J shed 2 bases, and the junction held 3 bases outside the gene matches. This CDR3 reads CASSWAGGPYEQYF. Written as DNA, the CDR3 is TGTGCCAGCAGTTGGGCGGGGGGGCCCTACGAGCAGTACTTC. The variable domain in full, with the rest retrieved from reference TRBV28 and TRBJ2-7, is DVKVTQSSRYLVKRTGEKVFLECVQDMDHENMFWYRQDPGLGLRLIYFSYDVKMKEKGDIPEGYSVSREKKERFSLILESASTNQTSMYLCASSWAGGPYEQYFGPGTRLTVT.

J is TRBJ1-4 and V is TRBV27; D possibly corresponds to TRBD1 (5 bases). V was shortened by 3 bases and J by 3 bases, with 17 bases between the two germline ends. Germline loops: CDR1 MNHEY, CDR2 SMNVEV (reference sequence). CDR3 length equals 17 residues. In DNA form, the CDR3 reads TGTGCCAGCAGTTTTGAGGGAGGGACCAAGGCTAATGAAAAACTGTTTTTT. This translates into CASSFEGGTKANEKLFF.

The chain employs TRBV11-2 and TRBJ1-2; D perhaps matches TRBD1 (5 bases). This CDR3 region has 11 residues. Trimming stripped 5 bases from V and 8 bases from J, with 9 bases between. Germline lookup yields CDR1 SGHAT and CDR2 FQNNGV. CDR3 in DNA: TGTGCCAGCAGCCCGGGGGGGGGCTACACCTTC. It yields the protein CASSPGGGYTF.

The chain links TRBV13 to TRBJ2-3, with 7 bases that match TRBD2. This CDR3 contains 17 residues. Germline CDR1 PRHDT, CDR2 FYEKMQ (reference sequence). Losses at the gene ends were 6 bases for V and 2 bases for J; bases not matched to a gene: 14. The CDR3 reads CASRSGLRTKHTDTQYF. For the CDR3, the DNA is TGTGCCAGCAGATCGGGACTAAGGACCAAACACACAGATACGCAGTATTTT.

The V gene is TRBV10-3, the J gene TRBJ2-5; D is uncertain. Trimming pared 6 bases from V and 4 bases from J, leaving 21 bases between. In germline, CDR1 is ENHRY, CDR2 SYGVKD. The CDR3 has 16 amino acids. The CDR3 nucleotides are TGTGCCATCAGCCCCGAGGATCGGTCTATGGGAGAGACCCAGTACTTC. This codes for CAISPEDRSMGETQYF.

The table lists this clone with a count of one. In nucleotides, the CDR3 is TGTGCCAGTAGTACCCGGACAGGAGGTGAGCAGTACTTC. It encodes CASSTRTGGEQYF. The chain links TRBV19 to TRBJ2-7; TRBD1 aligns across 7 bases. Looked up from germline, CDR1 is LNHDA and CDR2 is SQIVND (reference sequence). CDR3 length: 13 residues. The trim removed 4 bases at V and 7 bases at J, leaving 7 bases unmatched.

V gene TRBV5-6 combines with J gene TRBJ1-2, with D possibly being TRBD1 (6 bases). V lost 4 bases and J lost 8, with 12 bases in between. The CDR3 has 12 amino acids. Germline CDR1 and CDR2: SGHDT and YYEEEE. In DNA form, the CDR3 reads TGTGCCAGCAGCACTACAGGGTCCGGCTACACCTTC. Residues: CASSTTGSGYTF.

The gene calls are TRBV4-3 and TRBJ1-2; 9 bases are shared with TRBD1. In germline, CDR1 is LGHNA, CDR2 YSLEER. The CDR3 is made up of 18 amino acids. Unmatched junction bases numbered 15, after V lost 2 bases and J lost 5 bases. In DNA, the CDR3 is TGCGCCAGCAGCCAAAGGCCCACCCGGGGACAGGGTCCTTATGGCTACACCTTC. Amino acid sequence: CASSQRPTRGQGPYGYTF.

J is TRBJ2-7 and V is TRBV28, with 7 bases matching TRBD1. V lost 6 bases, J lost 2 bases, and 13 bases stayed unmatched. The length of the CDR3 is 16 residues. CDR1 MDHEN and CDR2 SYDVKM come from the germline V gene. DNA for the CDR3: TGTGCCAGCAGCCCACCCAGGGACAGTAGAGCCTACGAGCAGTACTTC. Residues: CASSPPRDSRAYEQYF.

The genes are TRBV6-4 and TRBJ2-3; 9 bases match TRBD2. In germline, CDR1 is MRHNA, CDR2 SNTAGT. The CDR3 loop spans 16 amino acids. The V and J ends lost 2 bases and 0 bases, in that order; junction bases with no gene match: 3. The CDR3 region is CASSDGTSYSTDTQYF. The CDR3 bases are TGTGCCAGCAGTGACGGGACTAGCTACAGCACAGATACGCAGTATTTT.

DNA of the CDR3: TGTGCCAGCAGTGTTAAGAGTTTTCACTATGGCTACACCTTC. Translation: CASSVKSFHYGYTF. The chain joins TRBV2 to TRBJ1-2; no firm D call. Trimming shortened V by 4 bases and J by 3 bases, and 12 bases separated the two germline ends. CDR1 SNHLY and CDR2 FYNNEI come from the germline V gene. The CDR3 has 14 residues.

The CDR3 here is CASSLDPDSVAYEQYF. CDR3 bases: TGTGCCAGCAGCTTAGACCCGGACAGTGTCGCCTACGAGCAGTACTTC. The rearrangement uses TRBV11-2 and TRBJ2-7; perhaps TRBD1 as D (6 bases). In germline, CDR1 is SGHAT, CDR2 FQNNGV. Between the trimmed V and J ends, which lost 0 bases and 2 bases, there was a span of 14 bases. The CDR3 extends over 16 amino acids.

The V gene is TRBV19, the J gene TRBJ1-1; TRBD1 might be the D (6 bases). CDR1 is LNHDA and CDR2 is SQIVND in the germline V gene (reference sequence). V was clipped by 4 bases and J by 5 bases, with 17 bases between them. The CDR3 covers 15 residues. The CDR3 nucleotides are TGTGCCAGTAGTACCTGGGTAGGGGGTTATACTGAAGCTTTCTTT. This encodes CASSTWVGGYTEAFF.

The CDR3 protein is CASSLLAGLNSYEQYF. The CDR3 nucleotides read TGTGCCAGCAGTTTATTGGCGGGGCTCAACTCCTACGAGCAGTACTTC. This rearrangement joins TRBV27 to TRBJ2-7; perhaps TRBD2 as D (6 bases). V was cut by 1 base and J by 0 bases, with 13 bases left in between. CDR3 length equals 16 residues. Germline V gene sequence: CDR1 MNHEY, CDR2 SMNVEV (reference sequence).

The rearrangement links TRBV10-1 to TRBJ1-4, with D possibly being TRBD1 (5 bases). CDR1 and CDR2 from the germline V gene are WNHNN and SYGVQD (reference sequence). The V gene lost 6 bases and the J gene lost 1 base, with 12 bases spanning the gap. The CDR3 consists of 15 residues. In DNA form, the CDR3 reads TGCGCCAGCAGAACAGGTTACGAAACTAATGAAAAACTGTTTTTT. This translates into CASRTGYETNEKLFF.

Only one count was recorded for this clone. CDR3 amino acids: CASSLTSASRHLHTQYF. CDR3 DNA sequence: TGTGCCAGCAGCTTAACGTCGGCATCGAGGCACCTTCATACGCAGTATTTT. The gene calls are TRBV5-5 and TRBJ2-3; no definite D call. This CDR3 contains 17 residues. Per the germline V gene, CDR1 is SGHKS and CDR2 is YYEKEE (reference sequence). V was trimmed by 2 bases and J by 7 bases, leaving 23 bases between them.